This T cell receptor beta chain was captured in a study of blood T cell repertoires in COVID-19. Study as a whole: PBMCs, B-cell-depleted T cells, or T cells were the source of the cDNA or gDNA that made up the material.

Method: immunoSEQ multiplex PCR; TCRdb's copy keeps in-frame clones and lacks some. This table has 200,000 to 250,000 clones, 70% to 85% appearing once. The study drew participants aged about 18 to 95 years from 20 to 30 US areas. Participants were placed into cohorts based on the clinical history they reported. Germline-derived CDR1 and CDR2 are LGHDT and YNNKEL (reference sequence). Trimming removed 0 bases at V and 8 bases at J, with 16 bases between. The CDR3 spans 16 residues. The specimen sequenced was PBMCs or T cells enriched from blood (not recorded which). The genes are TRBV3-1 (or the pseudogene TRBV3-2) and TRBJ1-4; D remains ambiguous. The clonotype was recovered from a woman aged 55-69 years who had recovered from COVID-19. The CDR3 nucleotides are TGTGCCAGCAGCCAAGATCTGGCCGTGACGAGGGAAAAACTGTTTTTT. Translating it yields CASSQDLAVTREKLFF.